These T cell receptor beta chains were read from a single sample in a study of control samples from healthy donors and cancer patients. Data came from immunoSEQ multiplex PCR; TCRdb stores just in-frame clones and leaves some out. The sample lists about 120,000 clones; just under 95% were seen once. The source material was blood. These receptors were taken from a young man in good health. Both conserved end residues are trimmed from each CDR3.

>TRBJ1-2|TRBV7-9
ASRGVHYGYT
>TRBJ2-7|TRBV28
ASSQDREFYEQY
>TRBJ1-3|TRBV18
ASSPTKGRGLSGNTIY
>TRBJ2-1|TRBV3-1/TRBV3-2
ASSRRGLGVMYEQF
>TRBJ2-1|TRBV29-1
SAGRGVTSNEQF
>TRBJ1-2|TRBV15
ATSSPDRRWYGYT
>TRBJ1-1|TRBV7-2
ASTQVGLYTEAF
>TRBJ2-3|TRBV2
ASSERTDTQY
>TRBJ2-1|TRBV28
ASRETGGFEQF
>TRBJ1-4|TRBV19
ASSINTGAANEKLF
>TRBJ2-1|TRBV30
AWSTGWDEQF
>TRBJ1-2|TRBV29-1
SVEDPGTAVGGYT
>TRBJ1-1|TRBV6-6
ASSYTGVTTEAF
>TRBJ1-1|TRBV7-9
ASKPTHNTEAF
>TRBJ2-2|TRBV29-1
SATSTGAGELF
>TRBJ2-5|TRBV7-2
ASSFDREEETQY
>TRBJ2-7|TRBV6-2/TRBV6-3
ASSYRPSAEQY
>TRBJ1-5|TRBV4-3
ASSQDAGSNQPQH
>TRBJ2-6|TRBV5-4
ASSWGRTGGTSGANVLT
>TRBJ1-2|TRBV2
ASTPGNYGYT
>TRBJ1-1|TRBV28
ASYSGFRGAEAF
>TRBJ1-1|TRBV10-2
AITPGDSHTEAF
>TRBJ2-1|TRBV7-2
ASSSQVRRGDEQF
>TRBJ2-1|TRBV2
ARDERGIFYNEQF
>TRBJ1-6|TRBV30
AWSVVGRNSPLH
>TRBJ2-7|TRBV5-8
ASSLSFWSSGYEQY
>TRBJ2-5|TRBV5-1
ASSLTGGRETQY
>TRBJ1-1|TRBV6-6
ASSFARNTEAF
>TRBJ1-3|TRBV7-2
ASSSEVGASSGNTIY
>TRBJ1-3|TRBV18
ASSPPYAGNTIY
>TRBJ1-1|TRBV12-5
ASGLDTGSGQAF
>TRBJ1-2|TRBV19
ASSMQGRDYGYT
>TRBJ1-1|TRBV24-1
ATSDPDRAERMNTEAF
>TRBJ2-2|TRBV4-1
ASSQVGRGNTGELF
>TRBJ2-1|TRBV5-4
ASSTSSFGFGSENEQF
>TRBJ1-4|TRBV28
ASSPLPVGLGEKLF
>TRBJ1-1|TRBV4-3
ASSQDKWAGDTEAF
>TRBJ1-3|TRBV30
AWSRRGYSGNTIY
>TRBJ2-5|TRBV4-3
ASSQDPPKGQGWQETQY
>TRBJ1-5|TRBV27
ASSLTGMQPQH